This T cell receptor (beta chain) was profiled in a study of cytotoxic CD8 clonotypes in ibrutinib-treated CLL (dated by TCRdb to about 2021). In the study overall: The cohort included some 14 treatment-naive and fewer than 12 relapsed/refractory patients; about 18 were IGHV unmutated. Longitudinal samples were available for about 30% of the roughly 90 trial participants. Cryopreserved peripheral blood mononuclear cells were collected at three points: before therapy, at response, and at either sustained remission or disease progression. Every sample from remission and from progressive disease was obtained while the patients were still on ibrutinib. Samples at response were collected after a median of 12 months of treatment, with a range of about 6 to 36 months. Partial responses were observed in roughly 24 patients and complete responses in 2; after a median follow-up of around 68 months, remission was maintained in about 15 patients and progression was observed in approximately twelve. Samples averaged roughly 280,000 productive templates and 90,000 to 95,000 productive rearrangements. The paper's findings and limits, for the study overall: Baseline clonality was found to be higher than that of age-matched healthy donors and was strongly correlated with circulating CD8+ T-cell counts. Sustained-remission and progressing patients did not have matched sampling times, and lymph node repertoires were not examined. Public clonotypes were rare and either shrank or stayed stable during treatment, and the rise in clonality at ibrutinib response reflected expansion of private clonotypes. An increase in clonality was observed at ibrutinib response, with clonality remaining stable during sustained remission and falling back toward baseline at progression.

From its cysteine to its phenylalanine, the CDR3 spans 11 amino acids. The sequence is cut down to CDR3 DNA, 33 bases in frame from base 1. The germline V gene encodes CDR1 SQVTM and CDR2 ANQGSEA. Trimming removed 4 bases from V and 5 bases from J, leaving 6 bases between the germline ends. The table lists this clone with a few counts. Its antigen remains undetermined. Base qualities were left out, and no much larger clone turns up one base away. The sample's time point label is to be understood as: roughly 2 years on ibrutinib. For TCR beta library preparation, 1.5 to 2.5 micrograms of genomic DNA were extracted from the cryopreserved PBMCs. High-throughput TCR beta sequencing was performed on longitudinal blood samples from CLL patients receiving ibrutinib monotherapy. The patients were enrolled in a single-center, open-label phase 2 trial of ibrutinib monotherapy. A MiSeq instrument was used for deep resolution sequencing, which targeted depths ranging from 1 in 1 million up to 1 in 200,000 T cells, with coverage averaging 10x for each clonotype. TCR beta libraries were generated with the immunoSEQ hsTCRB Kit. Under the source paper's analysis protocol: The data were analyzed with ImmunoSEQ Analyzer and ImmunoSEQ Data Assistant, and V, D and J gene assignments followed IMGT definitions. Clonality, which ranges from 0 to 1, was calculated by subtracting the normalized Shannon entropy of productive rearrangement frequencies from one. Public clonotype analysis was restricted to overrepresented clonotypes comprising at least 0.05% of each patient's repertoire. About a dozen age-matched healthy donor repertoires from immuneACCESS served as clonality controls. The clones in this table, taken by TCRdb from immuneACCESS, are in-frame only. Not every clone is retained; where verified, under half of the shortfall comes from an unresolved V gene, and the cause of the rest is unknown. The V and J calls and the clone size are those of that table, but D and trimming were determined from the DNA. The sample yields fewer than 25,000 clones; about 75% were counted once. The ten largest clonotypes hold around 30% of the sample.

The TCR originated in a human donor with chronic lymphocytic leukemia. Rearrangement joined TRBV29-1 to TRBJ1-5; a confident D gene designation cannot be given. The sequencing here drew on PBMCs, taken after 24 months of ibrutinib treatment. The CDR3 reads CSVGIDQPQHF. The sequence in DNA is TGCAGCGTTGGGATCGATCAGCCCCAGCATTTT.